This TCR beta chain originates from a study of T cells in localized non-small cell lung cancer. Per the germline V gene, CDR1 is PRHDT and CDR2 is FYEKMQ (reference sequence). Germline trimming cut 5 bases from V and 1 base from J; bases unmatched to any gene: 4. The CDR3 has 15 residues. The study's findings and limits: An association was observed between higher blood T cell density and longer overall survival. It remains possible that heterogeneity exists, since only one tumor region was sequenced. Measurement of T cell clonality placed uninvolved adjacent lung highest, above the level in tumor. Adjacent lung tissue had a median roughly 55 of the top 100 clones found in the tumor.

The repertoire was sequenced with immunoSEQ multiplex PCR; TCRdb's copy has only in-frame clones and lacks some. The sample shows about 41,000 clones, 83% of them seen only once. As regards this clone: What it binds is not known.

This specimen consisted of PBMCs, obtained before any cancer treatment. The source of this sequence is a man aged 35-69 years with stage II lung adenocarcinoma. The chain links TRBV13 to TRBJ2-2; 7 nucleotides align to TRBD2. The CDR3 sequence: CASSQSGMNTGELFF. CDR3 coding DNA: TGTGCCAGCAGCCAAAGCGGGATGAACACCGGGGAGCTGTTTTTT.